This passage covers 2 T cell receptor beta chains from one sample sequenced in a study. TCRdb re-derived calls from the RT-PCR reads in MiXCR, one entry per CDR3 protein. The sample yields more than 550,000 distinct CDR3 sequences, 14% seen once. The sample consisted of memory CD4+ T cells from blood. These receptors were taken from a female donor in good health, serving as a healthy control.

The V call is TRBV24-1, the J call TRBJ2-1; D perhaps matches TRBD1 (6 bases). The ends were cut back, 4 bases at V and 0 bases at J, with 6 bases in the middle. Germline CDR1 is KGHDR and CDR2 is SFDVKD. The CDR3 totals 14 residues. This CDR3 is CATSEGASYNEQFF. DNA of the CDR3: TGTGCCACCAGTGAGGGGGCCTCCTACAATGAGCAGTTCTTC.

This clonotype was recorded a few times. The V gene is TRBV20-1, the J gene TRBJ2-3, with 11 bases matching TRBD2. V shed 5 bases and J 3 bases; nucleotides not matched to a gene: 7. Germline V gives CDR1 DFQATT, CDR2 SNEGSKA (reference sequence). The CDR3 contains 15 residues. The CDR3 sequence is CSALLAGAATDTQYF. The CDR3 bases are TGCAGTGCTCTACTAGCGGGAGCGGCGACAGATACGCAGTATTTT.